These 23 T cell receptor beta chains were sequenced from one sample in a study of blood T cells in healthy people across ages. A sample-barcoded 5' primer and a J-beta primer mix were used in a second PCR of roughly 7 to 11 cycles. Each CDR3 protein is one row after TCRdb ran MiXCR on the 5' RACE reads. Found here are 710,000 or so distinct CDR3 sequences, about a fifth of them singletons; the top ten hold roughly 22%. Sequenced input: blood. All receptors derive from a man aged 70-80 years in good health.

This clonotype turned up a few times. The chain employs TRBV7-6 and TRBJ2-5; D possibly corresponds to TRBD2 (5 bases). The J call may not be correct, given that the DNA end is closer to TRBJ2-7. The CDR3 contains 14 residues. The germline gives CDR1 SGHVS, CDR2 FNYEAQ. The CDR3 loop is CASSQRSGTYEQYF. The CDR3 DNA follows: TGTGCCAGCAGCCAGCGGTCGGGGACCTACGAGCAGTACTTC.

Ten or more counts support this clonotype. The rearrangement joins TRBV6-5 to TRBJ2-7, with a weak D call TRBD1 (5 bases). V lost 5 bases to trimming and J lost 3 bases, with 23 bases between them. The CDR3 is 17 residues long. Germline V CDR1 and CDR2: MNHEY, SVGAGI. CDR3 residues: CASSRTPPSSDIYEQYV. Here the CDR3 DNA reads TGTGCCAGCAGTCGTACTCCTCCTTCATCGGACATCTACGAGCAGTACGTC.

The chain carries TRBV18 and TRBJ1-2; 11 bases align to TRBD1. Germline V gives CDR1 KGHSH, CDR2 LQKENI. This CDR3 region has 17 residues. Unmatched junction bases numbered 11, after V lost 2 bases and J lost 6 bases. The CDR3 region is CASSPNFLDRGQHGYTF. CDR3 coding DNA: TGTGCCAGCTCACCAAACTTTTTGGACAGGGGGCAACATGGCTACACCTTC.

The chain carries TRBV6-1 and TRBJ2-1, with D uncertain. The germline V gene encodes CDR1 MNHNS and CDR2 SASEGT. The length of the CDR3 is 14 residues. The V gene lost 2 bases and the J gene lost 5 bases, with 10 bases spanning the gap. Here the CDR3 DNA reads TGTGCCAGCAGTGAACTTTGGGTGGACAATGAGCAGTTCTTC. Translating gives CASSELWVDNEQFF.

In this sample, this clonotype turned up many times. The chain recombines TRBV5-1 with TRBJ1-3; weak D call: TRBD1 (5 bases). CDR3 size: 15 residues. Per the germline V gene, CDR1 is SGHRS and CDR2 is YFSETQ. Trimming left V 2 bases short and J 1 base short, with 10 bases between. CDR3 sequence: CASSFGGVSGNTIYF. The CDR3 region has the DNA TGCGCCAGCAGCTTCGGGGGTGTTTCTGGAAACACCATATATTTT.

The V call is TRBV12-3 or TRBV12-4, the J call TRBJ2-3; no definite D call. Trimming left V 7 bases short and J 7 bases short, with 15 bases between. CDR3 size: 13 residues. CDR3 residues: CASIEARKNTQYF. The DNA of the CDR3 is TGTGCCAGCATTGAGGCGCGAAAGAATACGCAGTATTTT.

This clonotype was recorded a few times. This chain uses TRBV9 with TRBJ2-1; TRBD2 is a possible D gene (5 bases). Germline CDR1 SGDLS, CDR2 YYNGEE. The CDR3 length is 15 residues. Trimming took 0 bases from V and 4 from J, leaving 11 bases between them. CDR3 bases: TGTGCCAGCAGCGTAGGGGCGGGCGAGTACAATGAGCAGTTCTTC. Its translation: CASSVGAGEYNEQFF.

The rearrangement joins TRBV14 to TRBJ1-2; D unresolved. The CDR3 covers 14 residues. V was clipped by 9 bases and J by 2 bases, with 16 bases between them. In germline, CDR1 is SGHDN, CDR2 FVKESK. This chain's CDR3 is CARSPVGRNYGYTF. CDR3 DNA sequence: TGTGCCAGATCCCCAGTCGGGCGAAACTATGGCTACACCTTC. Full variable domain (rest looked up from reference TRBV14 and TRBJ1-2): EAGVTQFPSHSVIEKGQTVTLRCDPISGHDNLYWYRRVMGKEIKFLLHFVKESKQDESGMPNNRFLAERTGGTYSTLKVQPAELEDSGVYFCARSPVGRNYGYTFGSGTRLTVV.

The chain employs TRBV29-1 and TRBJ2-5; unclear D gene. CDR3 length: 11 residues. Trimming took off 3 bases at V and 7 bases at J, with 9 bases between the two ends. Germline CDR1 reads SQVTM; CDR2 reads ANQGSEA. The DNA for the CDR3 is TGCAGCGTTGACATAGCTGGGACCCAGTACTTC. This translates into CSVDIAGTQYF.

This clonotype showed up just a few times. The chain uses TRBV9 and TRBJ2-5; weak D call: TRBD2 (6 bases). Germline assignment: CDR1 SGDLS and CDR2 YYNGEE. This CDR3 region has 14 residues. V lost 2 bases and J lost 5, with 13 bases in between. The CDR3 nucleotides are TGTGCCAGCAGCGTCGGGGGAATTTCTGAGACCCAGTACTTC. Residues: CASSVGGISETQYF.

This clonotype has more than one count but fewer than ten. This chain connects TRBV6-5 to TRBJ2-3; 7 bases agree with TRBD1. Germline trimming cut 0 bases from V and 0 bases from J; bases unmatched to any gene: 6. Germline CDR1 MNHEY, CDR2 SVGAGI. The CDR3 runs 17 residues. As DNA, the CDR3 is TGTGCCAGCAGTTACTCCCGGGACAGTTCTAGCACAGATACGCAGTATTTT. Its translation: CASSYSRDSSSTDTQYF.

This sequence joins TRBV20-1 and TRBJ1-4; D perhaps matches TRBD1 (5 bases). The V gene's germline CDR1 is DFQATT and CDR2 SNEGSKA (reference sequence). Trimming shortened V by 3 bases and J by 6 bases, and 14 bases separated the two germline ends. The CDR3 has 14 residues. The CDR3 protein is CSARPVAGDEKLFF. As DNA, the CDR3 is TGCAGTGCTAGGCCGGTGGCGGGGGATGAAAAACTGTTTTTT.

The V and J genes are TRBV5-1 and TRBJ2-6, with D possibly TRBD1 on 7 matching bases. Germline CDR1 SGHRS, CDR2 YFSETQ. The CDR3 is 18 amino acids. Between the trimmed V and J ends, which lost 2 bases and 0 bases, there was a span of 15 bases. CDR3 amino acids: CASSFLGGQSSGANVLTF. In DNA form, the CDR3 reads TGCGCCAGCAGCTTCCTCGGGGGACAGTCCTCTGGGGCCAACGTCCTGACTTTC. The full variable domain, with the rest looked up from reference TRBV5-1 and TRBJ2-6, is KAGVTQTPRYLIKTRGQQVTLSCSPISGHRSVSWYQQTPGQGLQFLFEYFSETQRNKGNFPGRFSGRQFSNSRSEMNVSTLELGDSALYLCASSFLGGQSSGANVLTFGAGSRLTVL.

This chain connects TRBV2 to TRBJ2-5; a weak D match, TRBD1 (6 bases). Germline V gene sequence: CDR1 SNHLY, CDR2 FYNNEI. V lost 6 bases and J lost 0, with 11 bases in between. CDR3 length equals 14 residues. CDR3: CASSNREYQETQYF. The CDR3 bases are TGTGCCAGCAGCAACAGGGAGTACCAAGAGACCCAGTACTTC. Full variable domain (remainder filled in from reference TRBV2 and TRBJ2-5): EPEVTQTPSHQVTQMGQEVILRCVPISNHLYFYWYRQILGQKVEFLVSFYNNEISEKSEIFDDQFSVERPDGSNFTLKIRSTKLEDSAMYFCASSNREYQETQYFGPGTRLLVL.

For this clonotype: A read error may produce the germline difference seen at one junction end. This chain connects TRBV6-5 to TRBJ1-3; unclear D gene. The CDR3 covers 16 residues. Germline V gene data show CDR1 as MNHEY and CDR2 as SVGAGI. CDR3 in DNA: TGCGCCAGCAGTTACTCGATTAACCCCTCTGGAAACACCATATATTTT. It encodes CASSYSINPSGNTIYF.

The rearrangement joins TRBV12-3 or TRBV12-4 to TRBJ1-1, with TRBD1 matching 10 bases. The CDR3 is 14 amino acids. Trimming at V came to 8 bases and at J to 3 bases, leaving 6 bases not matched to a gene. CDR3: CASLRQGADTEAFF. DNA for the CDR3: TGTGCCAGCCTGAGACAGGGGGCGGACACTGAAGCTTTCTTT.

This sequence joins TRBV6-6 and TRBJ2-3; 11 nucleotides agree with TRBD2. Germline CDR1 is MNHNY and CDR2 is SVGAGI (reference sequence). The CDR3 has 15 residues. The V segment lost 2 bases and the J segment 3 bases; nucleotides outside the gene matches: 1. This CDR3 reads CASSYRTSGTDTQYF. The CDR3 nucleotides read TGTGCCAGCAGTTACCGGACTAGCGGGACAGATACGCAGTATTTT.

V and J are TRBV7-2 and TRBJ2-1; D gene ambiguous. The CDR3 is 14 residues long. Germline CDR1 reads SGHTA; CDR2 reads FQGNSA. Deletions cut 5 bases from V and 6 bases from J, with 14 bases between. The CDR3 loop reads CASSPSLLGNEQFF. CDR3 DNA sequence: TGTGCCAGCAGCCCCTCCTTGCTAGGCAATGAGCAGTTCTTC.

A few counts support this clonotype. The chain employs TRBV20-1 and TRBJ1-5, with 7 positions matching TRBD1. Germline CDR1 reads DFQATT; CDR2 reads SNEGSKA (reference sequence). The CDR3 loop spans 12 amino acids. Trimming removed 6 bases from V and 6 bases from J; junction bases left unmatched: 5. The CDR3 nucleotides read TGCAGTGCAAGACAGGGAGGTCAGCCCCAGCATTTT. Its translation is CSARQGGQPQHF.

This clonotype was seen at least ten times. The chain couples TRBV18 to TRBJ1-6; unclear D gene. V dropped 3 bases and J dropped 10 bases, with 13 bases sitting between them. The germline V gene encodes CDR1 KGHSH and CDR2 LQKENI. The CDR3 runs 14 residues. CDR3 coding DNA: TGTGCCAGCTCACCCGAAAAGGGAAAATCACCCCTCCACTTT. Translating it yields CASSPEKGKSPLHF.

This chain connects TRBV27 to TRBJ1-3, with D perhaps TRBD1 (6 bases). The germline gives CDR1 MNHEY, CDR2 SMNVEV (reference sequence). The germline V and J ends were trimmed by 7 bases and 4 bases, with 17 bases remaining between them. The CDR3 runs to 15 residues. The CDR3 protein is CASMGLGAGGNTIYF. The DNA for the CDR3 is TGTGCCAGCATGGGTTTGGGGGCTGGAGGAAACACCATATATTTT.

This chain connects TRBV3-1 to TRBJ1-1, with D uncertain. Germline V gene sequence: CDR1 LGHDT, CDR2 YNNKEL (reference sequence). The CDR3 spans 13 residues. The V gene lost 2 bases and the J gene lost 6 bases, with 10 bases spanning the gap. The DNA for the CDR3 is TGTGCCAGCAGCCAAATTAGGGAGGCTGAAGCTTTCTTT. It encodes CASSQIREAEAFF.

The gene calls are TRBV7-2 and TRBJ2-7; the D is unclear. The CDR3 is 13 amino acids. Trimming shortened V by 0 bases and J by 4 bases, and 7 bases separated the two germline ends. CDR1 is SGHTA, CDR2 FQGNSA, per germline. CDR3: CASSLATEYEQYF. The CDR3 DNA follows: TGTGCCAGCAGCTTAGCAACAGAATACGAGCAGTACTTC.